A selection of T cell receptor beta chains follows, all from one sample in a study of blood T cells in healthy people across ages. TCRdb analysed the 5' RACE reads with MiXCR anew, one entry per CDR3 protein. Among 600,000 or so distinct CDR3 sequences, roughly 20% were seen once, and the ten largest hold roughly 3.4%. Sequencing was done on a sample of blood. The receptors shown here come from a man between 70 and 80 years old in good health. CDR3s leave out the opening cysteine and the closing phenylalanine or tryptophan. Fields, in order: clone size, D gene, V gene, J gene, CDR3 protein. D genes are given only for firm matches. Size tells how often a clone was seen (once, few, many) or the class of an expanded clone, and some rows leave it out.

-	-	TRBV20-1	TRBJ2-7	SAGPGTSSYEQY
-	-	TRBV9	TRBJ2-7	ASSPHRDGTYEQY
-	-	TRBV5-6	TRBJ2-5	ASSWDGTQETQY
-	-	TRBV6-5	TRBJ2-3	ASSYKHRDAQY
few	TRBD1	TRBV28	TRBJ1-2	ASSLFGTEYGYT
-	-	TRBV7-9	TRBJ1-4	ASSSPREKLF
-	TRBD2	TRBV12-3/TRBV12-4	TRBJ2-7	ASSPDRGRTSGSFEQY
few	-	TRBV7-9	TRBJ2-5	ASSPLASQETQY
-	-	TRBV12-3/TRBV12-4	TRBJ2-2	ASKREFGELF
once	TRBD2	TRBV20-1	TRBJ2-7	SARRLAGDLYEQY
-	TRBD2	TRBV28	TRBJ2-7	ASLTSGRGGEQY
few	TRBD1	TRBV20-1	TRBJ2-2	SASRGRRAGELF
-	TRBD1	TRBV10-3	TRBJ2-3	AIRVGQGTDTQY
-	TRBD2	TRBV15	TRBJ2-1	ATSGEGTSYNEQF
-	TRBD1	TRBV7-9	TRBJ1-1	ASSPGTGELTEAF
many	-	TRBV27	TRBJ2-3	ASSLSAGTDTQY
-	-	TRBV12-5	TRBJ1-4	AGGGSTF